A single sample gave rise to the 4 T cell receptor beta chains below, sequenced in a study of blood T cell repertoires in COVID-19. Data came from immunoSEQ multiplex PCR; TCRdb stores just in-frame clones and leaves some out. There are about 21,000 clones in the sample; 80% to 85% occur only once, and over 20% lies in the top ten. Material: peripheral blood. These receptors all come from a man older than 75 with active or convalescent COVID-19.

The genes are TRBV7-2 and TRBJ1-2; D is perhaps TRBD1 (5 bases). V lost 4 bases and J 0 bases, leaving 15 bases between the germline ends. The CDR3 extends over 16 amino acids. Germline V CDR1 and CDR2: SGHTA, FQGNSA. Here the CDR3 reads CASSSSGAGTNYGYTF. The CDR3 region has the DNA TGTGCCAGCAGCTCCTCCGGAGCAGGGACTAACTATGGCTACACCTTC. Full variable domain (remainder filled in from reference TRBV7-2 and TRBJ1-2): GAGVSQSPSNKVTEKGKDVELRCDPISGHTALYWYRQSLGQGLEFLIYFQGNSAPDKSGLPSDRFSAERTGGSVSTLTIQRTQQEDSAVYLCASSSSGAGTNYGYTFGSGTRLTVV.

The rearrangement links TRBV6-5 to TRBJ2-2; D call uncertain. CDR1 and CDR2 from the germline V gene are MNHEY and SVGAGI. CDR3 size: 13 residues. Trimming shortened V by 11 bases and J by 0 bases, and 10 bases separated the two germline ends. As DNA, the CDR3 is TGTGCCGTGTCAGGCCCGAACACCGGGGAGCTGTTTTTT. This encodes CAVSGPNTGELFF.

The chain combines TRBV2 with TRBJ2-5; possible D gene TRBD2, 6 bases. Trimming took off 4 bases at V and 2 bases at J, with 17 bases between the two ends. Germline V gives CDR1 SNHLY, CDR2 FYNNEI. This CDR3 contains 16 residues. The CDR3 sequence is CASSGPVRELQETQYF. The CDR3 nucleotides read TGTGCCAGCAGTGGACCAGTTCGGGAGCTGCAAGAGACCCAGTACTTC.

The chain carries TRBV5-1 and TRBJ2-1, with 9 bases identical to TRBD1. Germline loops: CDR1 SGHRS, CDR2 YFSETQ. V trimming: 4 bases; J trimming: 2 bases; junction bases outside the gene matches: 1. The CDR3 totals 14 residues. The CDR3 sequence: CASSGDRAYNEQFF. CDR3 nucleotides: TGCGCCAGCAGCGGGGACAGGGCCTACAATGAGCAGTTCTTC.